This T cell receptor (beta chain) is from a study of long-term antiretroviral therapy in people with HIV. Clinicians in the United States treated all participants with HIV. The assay, immunoSEQ v3.0, was run at survey level. Here immunoSEQ multiplex PCR was the method, and the copy in TCRdb shows in-frame clones only, minus some. Altogether approximately 15,000 clones are present, 88% being singletons, with the ten largest covering 12%. This CDR3 has 13 residues. Germline values: CDR1 MNHNS, CDR2 SASEGT. The V and J ends lost 3 bases and 8 bases respectively, with 11 bases between them. This chain connects TRBV6-1 to TRBJ2-4, with a possible D match to TRBD2 (5 bases). This clonotype originated in a man aged 50 or older with HIV. The sequencing here drew on unsorted PBMCs, taken 6.9 years after starting antiretroviral therapy. CDR3 region: CASSDFPRDIQYF. The CDR3 nucleotides are TGTGCCAGCAGTGATTTCCCGAGGGACATTCAGTACTTC.